The 13 T cell receptor beta chains reported below all come from one sample, sequenced in a study of cytomegalovirus exposure and HLA in healthy donors (dated by TCRdb to about 2017). Receptor libraries were prepared by the immunoSEQ multiplex PCR assay. For the multiplex PCR, a mixture combining 60 forward primers for TCR Vbeta segments and 13 reverse primers for TCR Jbeta segments was used. TCRdb mirrors the immuneACCESS table, restricted to in-frame sequences. Some clones are absent from its copies; in checked studies, under half trace to an unresolved V gene, and the reason for the others is unknown. The sample table contains approximately 92,000 clones; only one count was recorded for roughly 69% of them. The ten largest clonotypes hold 2.7% of the sample. Sequenced input: PBMCs. These receptors came from a man aged 50 to 60 in good health and CMV-seronegative.

This chain uses TRBV13 with TRBJ2-2; 7 bases are shared with TRBD1. CDR1 is PRHDT and CDR2 is FYEKMQ in the germline V gene (reference sequence). CDR3 length: 18 amino acids. The V segment lost 0 bases and the J segment 2 bases; nucleotides outside the gene matches: 9. The CDR3: CASSLGPEGAINTGELFF. The CDR3, as DNA: TGTGCCAGCAGCTTAGGTCCCGAGGGGGCTATTAACACCGGGGAGCTGTTTTTT.

This chain uses TRBV10-3 with TRBJ1-1, with 9 positions matching TRBD1. V shed 7 bases and J 4 bases; nucleotides not matched to a gene: 4. CDR3 length equals 13 residues. Germline V gene sequence: CDR1 ENHRY, CDR2 SYGVKD. The CDR3 DNA reads as TGTGCCATCACAGTGACAGGGGGCACTGAAGCTTTCTTT. This translates into CAITVTGGTEAFF.

The chain uses TRBV15 and TRBJ2-5; 11 nucleotides match TRBD2. CDR1 is LNHNV and CDR2 is YYDKDF in the germline V gene (reference sequence). The V and J ends lost 0 bases and 3 bases, in that order; junction bases with no gene match: 3. This CDR3 contains 16 residues. The CDR3 here is CATSRDLLAGEETQYF. CDR3 DNA sequence: TGTGCCACCAGCAGAGATCTACTAGCGGGGGAAGAGACCCAGTACTTC.

This clone has a handful of counts. CDR3 amino acids: CSVDGENTGELFF. The CDR3 DNA sequence: TGCAGCGTTGACGGGGAGAACACCGGGGAGCTGTTTTTT. The chain links TRBV29-1 to TRBJ2-2; weak D call: TRBD2 (5 bases). Germline V lookup: CDR1 SQVTM, CDR2 ANQGSEA. This CDR3 has 13 amino acids. The V end was cut by 3 bases, the J end by 1 base, with 6 bases between.

This sequence joins TRBV7-2 and TRBJ2-7; 7 bases agree with TRBD1. V shed 0 bases, J shed 1 base, and the junction held 3 bases outside the gene matches. This CDR3 spans 15 amino acids. Germline loops: CDR1 SGHTA, CDR2 FQGNSA. This chain's CDR3 is CASSLAPGGSYEQYF. The CDR3 coding sequence is TGTGCCAGCAGCTTAGCGCCAGGGGGTTCCTACGAGCAGTACTTC.

The V gene is TRBV7-2, the J gene TRBJ2-5, with TRBD2 identical over 8 bases. Germline V gives CDR1 SGHTA, CDR2 FQGNSA. J gave up 7 bases and V 1 base, and 11 bases lay outside the gene matches. The CDR3 totals 16 residues. The CDR3 here is CASSLGGGARGGTQYF. The CDR3 DNA reads as TGTGCCAGCAGCTTAGGAGGTGGGGCCCGGGGGGGGACCCAGTACTTC. Full variable domain (outside the CDR3, taken from reference TRBV7-2 and TRBJ2-5): GAGVSQSPSNKVTEKGKDVELRCDPISGHTALYWYRQSLGQGLEFLIYFQGNSAPDKSGLPSDRFSAERTGGSVSTLTIQRTQQEDSAVYLCASSLGGGARGGTQYFGPGTRLLVL.

Comment on this clone: Other DNA variants within this sample encode the same CDR3. The CDR3 reads CASSLGQGEETQYF. The CDR3 DNA reads TGCGCCAGCAGCCTGGGACAGGGCGAGGAGACCCAGTACTTC. The J gene is TRBJ2-5, the V gene TRBV5-1; TRBD1 matches 9 bases. There are 14 residues in the CDR3. Trimming took 4 bases from V and 5 from J; bases not matched to a gene: 6. Germline CDR1 SGHRS, CDR2 YFSETQ.

The chain uses TRBV5-6 and TRBJ2-3; D possibly corresponds to TRBD2 (6 bases). The CDR3 loop spans 18 amino acids. V gave up 0 bases and J gave up 1 base, with 18 bases separating them. The germline V gene has CDR1 SGHDT and CDR2 YYEEEE. The CDR3 bases are TGTGCCAGCAGCTTGGTAGGGGTAGGGACTTTCGGCACAGATACGCAGTATTTT. This translates into CASSLVGVGTFGTDTQYF.

This clone showed up just once. The rearrangement links TRBV7-2 to TRBJ1-4; D might be TRBD1 (5 bases). V was trimmed by 2 bases and J by 0 bases, leaving 10 bases between them. CDR3 length equals 16 residues. CDR1 and CDR2 (germline): SGHTA, FQGNSA. The CDR3 loop is CASSLRQGTTNEKLFF. CDR3 in DNA: TGTGCCAGCAGCTTACGTCAGGGCACAACTAATGAAAAACTGTTTTTT.

This clone has just one count. This chain links TRBV19 with TRBJ1-4; 7 nucleotides agree with TRBD1. CDR1 and CDR2 from the germline V gene are LNHDA and SQIVND (reference sequence). This CDR3 is built from 14 residues. The V gene end was trimmed by 4 bases and the J gene end by 7 bases; junction bases not matched to a gene: 6. CDR3 coding DNA: TGTGCCAGTAGTACACAGGGGAGCGGTGAAAAACTGTTTTTT. It encodes CASSTQGSGEKLFF. Full variable domain (remainder filled in from reference TRBV19 and TRBJ1-4): DGGITQSPKYLFRKEGQNVTLSCEQNLNHDAMYWYRQDPGQGLRLIYYSQIVNDFQKGDIAEGYSVSREKKESFPLTVTSAQKNPTAFYLCASSTQGSGEKLFFGSGTQLSVL.

The chain links TRBV10-3 to TRBJ2-5; 11 bases line up with TRBD2. With V trimmed by 4 bases and J by 4 bases, 8 bases remained unmatched. Germline V gene data show CDR1 as ENHRY and CDR2 as SYGVKD. The CDR3 has 16 residues. CDR3 loop: CAISGLAGGLGETQYF. As DNA, the CDR3 is TGTGCCATCAGTGGGTTAGCGGGGGGGCTGGGAGAGACCCAGTACTTC.

Concerning this clone itself: The DNA is omitted, as the CDR3 cannot be located on it reliably, and the CDR3 follows TCRdb's listing. This chain uses TRBV28 with TRBJ2-7; TRBD1 was called by the table and not checked on the DNA. The CDR3 region is 15 residues in length, termini included. Germline assignment: CDR1 MDHEN and CDR2 SYDVKM. This CDR3 reads CASSSSDRGIAEQYF.

CDR3 protein: CAWRQDTYEQYF. DNA of the CDR3: TGTGCCTGGAGGCAGGACACCTACGAGCAGTACTTC. The rearrangement links TRBV30 to TRBJ2-5; D may be TRBD1 (5 bases). The closer fit of TRBJ2-7 to the DNA end suggests the J call may be wrong. The CDR3 is 12 residues long. In germline, CDR1 is GTSNPN, CDR2 SVGIG (reference sequence).